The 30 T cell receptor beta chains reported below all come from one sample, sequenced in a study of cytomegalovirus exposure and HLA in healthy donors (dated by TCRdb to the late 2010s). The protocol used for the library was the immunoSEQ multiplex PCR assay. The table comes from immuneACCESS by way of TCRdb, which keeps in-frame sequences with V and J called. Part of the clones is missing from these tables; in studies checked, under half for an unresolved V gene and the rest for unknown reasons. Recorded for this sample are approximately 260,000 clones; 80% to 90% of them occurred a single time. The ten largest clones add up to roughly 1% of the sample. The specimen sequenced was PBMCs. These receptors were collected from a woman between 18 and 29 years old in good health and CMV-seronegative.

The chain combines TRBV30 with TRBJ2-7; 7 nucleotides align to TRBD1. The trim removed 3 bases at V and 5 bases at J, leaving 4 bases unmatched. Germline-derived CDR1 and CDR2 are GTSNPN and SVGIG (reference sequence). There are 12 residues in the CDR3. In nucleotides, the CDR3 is TGTGCCTGGAGCACAGGGGTCCACGAGCAGTACTTC. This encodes CAWSTGVHEQYF.

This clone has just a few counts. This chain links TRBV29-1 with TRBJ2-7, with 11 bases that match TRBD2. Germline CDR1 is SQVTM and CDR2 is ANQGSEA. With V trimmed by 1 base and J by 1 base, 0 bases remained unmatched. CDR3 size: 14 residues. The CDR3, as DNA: TGCAGCGTTGAAGGACTAGCGGGATCCTACGAGCAGTACTTC. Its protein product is CSVEGLAGSYEQYF.

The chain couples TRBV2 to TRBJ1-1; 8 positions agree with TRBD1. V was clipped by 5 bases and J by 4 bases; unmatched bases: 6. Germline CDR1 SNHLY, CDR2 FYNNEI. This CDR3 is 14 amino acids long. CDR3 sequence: CASSPGTGSTEAFF. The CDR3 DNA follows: TGTGCCAGCAGTCCCGGGACAGGAAGCACTGAAGCTTTCTTT.

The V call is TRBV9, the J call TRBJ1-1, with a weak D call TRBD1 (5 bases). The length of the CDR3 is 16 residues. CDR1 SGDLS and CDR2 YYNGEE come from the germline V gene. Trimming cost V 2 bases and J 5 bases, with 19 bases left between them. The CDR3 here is CASSVGPGLGGTEAFF. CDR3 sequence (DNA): TGTGCCAGCAGCGTGGGTCCTGGATTGGGGGGAACTGAAGCTTTCTTT.

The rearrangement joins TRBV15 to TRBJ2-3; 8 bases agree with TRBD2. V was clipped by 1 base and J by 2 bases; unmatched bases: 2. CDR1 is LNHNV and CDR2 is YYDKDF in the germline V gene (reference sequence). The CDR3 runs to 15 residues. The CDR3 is CATSRAGGPTDTQYF. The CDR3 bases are TGTGCCACCAGCAGAGCGGGGGGGCCCACAGATACGCAGTATTTT.

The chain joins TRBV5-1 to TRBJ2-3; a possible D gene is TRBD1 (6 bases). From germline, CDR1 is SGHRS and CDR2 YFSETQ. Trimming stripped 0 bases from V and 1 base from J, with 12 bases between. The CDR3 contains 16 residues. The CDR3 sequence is CASSLGGQDRTDTQYF. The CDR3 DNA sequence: TGCGCCAGCAGCTTGGGGGGGCAGGACCGCACAGATACGCAGTATTTT.

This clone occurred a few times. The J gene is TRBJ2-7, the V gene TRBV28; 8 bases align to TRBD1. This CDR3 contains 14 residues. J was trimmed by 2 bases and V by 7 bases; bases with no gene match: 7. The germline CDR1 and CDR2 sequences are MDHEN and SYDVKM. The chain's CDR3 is CASIQDRAPYEQYF. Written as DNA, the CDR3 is TGTGCCAGCATCCAGGACAGGGCTCCCTACGAGCAGTACTTC. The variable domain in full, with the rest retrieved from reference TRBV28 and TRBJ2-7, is DVKVTQSSRYLVKRTGEKVFLECVQDMDHENMFWYRQDPGLGLRLIYFSYDVKMKEKGDIPEGYSVSREKKERFSLILESASTNQTSMYLCASIQDRAPYEQYFGPGTRLTVT.

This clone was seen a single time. In DNA form, the CDR3 reads TGTGCCAGCAGTTTGGGGCAGGGGTGGTCACCCCTCCACTTT. As protein: CASSLGQGWSPLHF. The chain employs TRBV28 and TRBJ1-6, with D perhaps TRBD1 (6 bases). CDR1 is MDHEN, CDR2 SYDVKM, per germline. This CDR3 is 14 amino acids long. Trimming pared 3 bases from V and 10 bases from J, leaving 13 bases between.

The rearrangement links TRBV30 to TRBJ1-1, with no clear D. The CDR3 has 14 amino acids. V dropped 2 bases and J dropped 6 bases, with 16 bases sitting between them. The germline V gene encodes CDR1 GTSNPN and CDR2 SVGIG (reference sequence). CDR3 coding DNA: TGTGCCTGGAGTCCCCGGGTTGGTTGGGCTGAAGCTTTCTTT. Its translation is CAWSPRVGWAEAFF.

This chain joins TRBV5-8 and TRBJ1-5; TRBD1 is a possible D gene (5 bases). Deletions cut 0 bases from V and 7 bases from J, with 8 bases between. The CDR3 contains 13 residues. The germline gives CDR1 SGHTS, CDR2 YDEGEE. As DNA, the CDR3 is TGTGCCAGCAGCTTGGAGCGGGGGCAGCCCCAGCATTTT. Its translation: CASSLERGQPQHF.

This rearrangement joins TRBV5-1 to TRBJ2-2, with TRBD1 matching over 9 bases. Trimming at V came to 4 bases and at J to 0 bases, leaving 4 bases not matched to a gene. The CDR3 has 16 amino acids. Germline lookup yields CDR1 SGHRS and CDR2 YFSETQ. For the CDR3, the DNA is TGCGCCAGCAGCCGATACAGGGGGCCGAACACCGGGGAGCTGTTTTTT. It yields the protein CASSRYRGPNTGELFF.

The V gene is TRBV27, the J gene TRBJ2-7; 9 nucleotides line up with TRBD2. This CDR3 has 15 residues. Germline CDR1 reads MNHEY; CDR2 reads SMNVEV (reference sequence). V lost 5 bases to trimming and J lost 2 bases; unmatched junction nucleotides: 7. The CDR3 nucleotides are TGTGCCAGCAGTGACCTCCTAGCGGGACCCTACGAGCAGTACTTC. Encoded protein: CASSDLLAGPYEQYF.

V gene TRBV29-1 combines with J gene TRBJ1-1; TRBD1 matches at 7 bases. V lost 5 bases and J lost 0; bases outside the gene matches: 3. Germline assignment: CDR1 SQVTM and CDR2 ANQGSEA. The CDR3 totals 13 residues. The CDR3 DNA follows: TGCAGCGTTCAGGGACAGATGAACACTGAAGCTTTCTTT. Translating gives CSVQGQMNTEAFF. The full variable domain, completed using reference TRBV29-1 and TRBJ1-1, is SAVISQKPSRDICQRGTSLTIQCQVDSQVTMMFWYRQQPGQSLTLIATANQGSEATYESGFVIDKFPISRPNLTFSTLTVSNMSPEDSSIYLCSVQGQMNTEAFFGQGTRLTVV.

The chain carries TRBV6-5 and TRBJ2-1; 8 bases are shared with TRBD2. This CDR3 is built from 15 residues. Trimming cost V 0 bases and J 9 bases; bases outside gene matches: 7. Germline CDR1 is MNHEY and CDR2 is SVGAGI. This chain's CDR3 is CASSYSASGSPEQFF. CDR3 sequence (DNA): TGTGCCAGCAGTTACTCGGCTAGCGGGTCCCCTGAGCAGTTCTTC.

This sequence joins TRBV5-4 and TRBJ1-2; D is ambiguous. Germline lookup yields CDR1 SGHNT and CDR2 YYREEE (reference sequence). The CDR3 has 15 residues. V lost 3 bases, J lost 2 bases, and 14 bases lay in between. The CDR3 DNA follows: TGTGCCAGCAGCTACATCGATGGCATAAACTATGGCTACACCTTC. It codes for CASSYIDGINYGYTF.

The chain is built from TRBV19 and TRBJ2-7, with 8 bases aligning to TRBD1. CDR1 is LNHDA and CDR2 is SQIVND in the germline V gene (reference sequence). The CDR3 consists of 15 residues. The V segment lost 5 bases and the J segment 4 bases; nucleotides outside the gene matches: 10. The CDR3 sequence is CASSDGQGILYEQYF. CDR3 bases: TGTGCCAGTAGTGACGGACAGGGAATTCTGTACGAGCAGTACTTC.

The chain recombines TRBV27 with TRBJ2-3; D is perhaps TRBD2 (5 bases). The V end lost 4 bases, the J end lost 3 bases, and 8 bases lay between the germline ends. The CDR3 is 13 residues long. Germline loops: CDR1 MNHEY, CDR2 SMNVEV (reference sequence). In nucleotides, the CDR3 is TGTGCCAGCAGTTCTACTAGGACAGATACGCAGTATTTT. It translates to CASSSTRTDTQYF.

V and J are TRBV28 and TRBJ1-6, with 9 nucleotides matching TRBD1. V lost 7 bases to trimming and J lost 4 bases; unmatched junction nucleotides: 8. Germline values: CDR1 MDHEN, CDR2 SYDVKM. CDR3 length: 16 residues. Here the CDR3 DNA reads TGTGCCAGCACCACAGCGGGACAGGGTTATAATTCACCCCTCCACTTT. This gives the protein CASTTAGQGYNSPLHF.

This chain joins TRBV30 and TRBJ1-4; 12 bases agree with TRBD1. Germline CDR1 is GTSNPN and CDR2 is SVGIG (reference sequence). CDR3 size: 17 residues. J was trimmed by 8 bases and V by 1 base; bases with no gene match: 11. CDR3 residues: CAWSEGGGQGALEKLFF. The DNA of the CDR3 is TGTGCCTGGAGTGAGGGAGGGGGACAGGGGGCGCTAGAAAAACTGTTTTTT.

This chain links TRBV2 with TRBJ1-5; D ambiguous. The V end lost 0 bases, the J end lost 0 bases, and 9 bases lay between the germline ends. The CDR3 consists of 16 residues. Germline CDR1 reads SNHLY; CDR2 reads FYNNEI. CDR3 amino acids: CASSEALGLSNQPQHF. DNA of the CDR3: TGTGCCAGCAGTGAAGCGCTTGGGCTTAGCAATCAGCCCCAGCATTTT.

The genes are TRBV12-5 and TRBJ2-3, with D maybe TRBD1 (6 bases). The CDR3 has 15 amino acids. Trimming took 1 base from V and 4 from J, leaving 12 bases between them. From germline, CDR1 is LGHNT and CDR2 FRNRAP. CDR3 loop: CASGLGLQGSDTQYF. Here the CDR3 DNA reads TGTGCTAGTGGTTTGGGACTCCAGGGGTCAGATACGCAGTATTTT.

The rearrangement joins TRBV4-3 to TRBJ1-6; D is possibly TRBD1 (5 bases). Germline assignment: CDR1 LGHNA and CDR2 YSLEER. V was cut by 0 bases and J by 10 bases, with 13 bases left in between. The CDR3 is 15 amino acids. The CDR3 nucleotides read TGCGCCAGCAGCCAAGACTGGCAGGGTGGCTCACCCCTCCACTTT. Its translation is CASSQDWQGGSPLHF.

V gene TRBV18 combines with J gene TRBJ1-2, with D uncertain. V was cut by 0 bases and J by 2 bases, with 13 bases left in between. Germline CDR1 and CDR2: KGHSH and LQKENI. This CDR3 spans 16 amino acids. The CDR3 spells CASSPPSLAGNYGYTF. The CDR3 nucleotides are TGTGCCAGCTCACCACCCTCTCTGGCGGGGAACTATGGCTACACCTTC.

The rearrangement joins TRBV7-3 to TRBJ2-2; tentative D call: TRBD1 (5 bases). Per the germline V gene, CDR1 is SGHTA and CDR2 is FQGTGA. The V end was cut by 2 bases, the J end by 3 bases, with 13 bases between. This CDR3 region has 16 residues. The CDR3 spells CASSLVPGRDTGELFF. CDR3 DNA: TGTGCCAGCAGCTTAGTTCCAGGCAGGGACACCGGGGAGCTGTTTTTT.

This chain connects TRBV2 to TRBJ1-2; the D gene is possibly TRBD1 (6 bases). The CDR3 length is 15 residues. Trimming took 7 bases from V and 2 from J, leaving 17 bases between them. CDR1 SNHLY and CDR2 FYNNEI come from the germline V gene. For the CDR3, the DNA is TGTGCCAGCAACCGGGACACCTCACGGAACTATGGCTACACCTTC. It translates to CASNRDTSRNYGYTF.

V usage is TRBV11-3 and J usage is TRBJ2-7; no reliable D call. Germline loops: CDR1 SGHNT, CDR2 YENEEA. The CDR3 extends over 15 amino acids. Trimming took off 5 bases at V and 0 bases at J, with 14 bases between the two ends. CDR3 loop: CASSPKGRSSYEQYF. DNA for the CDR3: TGTGCCAGCAGCCCTAAAGGTAGGAGCTCCTACGAGCAGTACTTC.

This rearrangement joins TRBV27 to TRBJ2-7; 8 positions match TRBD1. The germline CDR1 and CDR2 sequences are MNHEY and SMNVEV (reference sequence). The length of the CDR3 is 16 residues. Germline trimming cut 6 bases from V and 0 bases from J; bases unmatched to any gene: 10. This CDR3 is CASSPSTGENSYEQYF. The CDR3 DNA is TGTGCCAGCAGCCCCTCGACAGGGGAAAACTCCTACGAGCAGTACTTC.

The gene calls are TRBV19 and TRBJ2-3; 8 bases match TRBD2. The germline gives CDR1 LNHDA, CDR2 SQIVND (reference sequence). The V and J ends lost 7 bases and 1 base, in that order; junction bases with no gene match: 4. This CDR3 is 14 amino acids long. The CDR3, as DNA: TGTGCCAGTAACCGGGAGGGCCGCACAGATACGCAGTATTTT. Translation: CASNREGRTDTQYF.

The CDR3 region is CSVAMDTSSYEQYF. DNA of the CDR3: TGCAGCGTCGCCATGGACACCAGCTCCTACGAGCAGTACTTC. The chain uses TRBV29-1 and TRBJ2-7, with a weak D call TRBD1 (5 bases). Germline CDR1 reads SQVTM; CDR2 reads ANQGSEA. Trimming shortened V by 6 bases and J by 0 bases, and 15 bases separated the two germline ends. The CDR3 extends over 14 amino acids.

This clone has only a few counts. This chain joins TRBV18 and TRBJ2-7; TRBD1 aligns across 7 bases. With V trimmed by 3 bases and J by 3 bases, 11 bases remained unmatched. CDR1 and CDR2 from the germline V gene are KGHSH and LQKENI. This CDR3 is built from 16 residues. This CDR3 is CASSPSPGGVGYEQYF. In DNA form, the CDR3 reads TGTGCCAGCTCACCGTCACCAGGGGGAGTGGGCTACGAGCAGTACTTC.